This record looks at one TCR beta chain sequence and its context. The library protocol tagged individual cDNA molecules with unique molecular identifiers. TCRdb analysed the 5' RACE reads with MiXCR anew, one entry per CDR3 protein. The table includes roughly 60,000 distinct CDR3 sequences, 7% to 8% detected once. The data are from a study of early T cells in non-severe SARS-CoV-2 infection. V trimming: 4 bases; J trimming: 8 bases; junction bases outside the gene matches: 8. This CDR3 comprises 16 residues. From germline, CDR1 is SGHKS and CDR2 YYEKEE (reference sequence). This receptor was obtained from an adult who was a healthcare worker with PCR-confirmed SARS-CoV-2 infection or an uninfected control (not recorded which). V and J are TRBV5-5 and TRBJ2-1; TRBD2 agrees at 14 bases. The specimen was whole blood. The CDR3 coding sequence is TGTGCCAGCAGCCTGGGACTAGCGGGAGCCTATGATGAGCAGTTCTTC. Residues: CASSLGLAGAYDEQFF.